Shown below are 27 T cell receptor beta chains from a single sample sequenced in a study of shared clonotypes between healthy human individuals. Produced via immunoSEQ multiplex PCR; TCRdb's table is partial and in-frame only. The data hold approximately 2.4 million clones, with around 95% observed a single time. The sequencing input was naive CD4+ T cells sorted from blood. Stated subset: CD45RA+ positively selected. Source of these receptors: a man younger than 35 in good health.

In its sample, this clone was seen a few times. The same CDR3 can be traced to other DNA sequences in this sample. V and J are TRBV5-4 and TRBJ1-2, with a tentative D call TRBD1 (5 bases). The germline V gene encodes CDR1 SGHNT and CDR2 YYREEE (reference sequence). The length of the CDR3 is 14 residues. The ends were cut back, 0 bases at V and 4 bases at J, with 10 bases in the middle. CDR3 protein: CASSLGQGAYGYTF. In DNA, the CDR3 is TGTGCCAGCAGCTTGGGCCAGGGAGCCTATGGCTACACCTTC. The full variable domain, completed using reference TRBV5-4 and TRBJ1-2, is ETGVTQSPTHLIKTRGQQVTLRCSSQSGHNTVSWYQQALGQGPQFIFQYYREEENGRGNFPPRFSGLQFPNYSSELNVNALELDDSALYLCASSLGQGAYGYTFGSGTRLTVV.

The table lists this clone with a count of one. This sequence joins TRBV6-5 and TRBJ2-7; 10 nucleotides align to TRBD1. Germline values: CDR1 MNHEY, CDR2 SVGAGI. The CDR3 spans 13 residues. Trimming cost V 7 bases and J 7 bases; bases outside gene matches: 7. The CDR3 DNA follows: TGTGCCAGCACCGGGACAGGGGTACGTGAGCAGTACTTC. Translated, it gives CASTGTGVREQYF.

The chain combines TRBV7-8 with TRBJ1-4; the match to TRBD1 covers 10 bases. The CDR3 has 19 residues. CDR1 is SGHVS, CDR2 FQNEAQ, per germline. Losses at the gene ends were 5 bases for V and 2 bases for J; bases not matched to a gene: 14. CDR3 loop: CASSPLKRDRGRTNEKLFF. CDR3 coding DNA: TGTGCCAGCAGCCCGTTGAAACGAGACAGGGGGCGGACTAATGAAAAACTGTTTTTT.

The chain links TRBV2 to TRBJ1-6; the match to TRBD1 covers 10 bases. CDR3 size: 15 residues. The trim removed 6 bases at V and 7 bases at J, leaving 6 bases unmatched. CDR1 and CDR2 from the germline V gene are SNHLY and FYNNEI. The CDR3 DNA reads TGTGCCAGCAGGGCTGGGACAGGGGAAAATTCACCCCTCCACTTT. Its translation is CASRAGTGENSPLHF.

CDR3 DNA sequence: TGTGCCAGCAGTTTAATAGCGGGGAGCTCCTACGAGCAGTACTTC. Encoded protein: CASSLIAGSSYEQYF. The J gene is TRBJ2-7, the V gene TRBV6-5, with 8 bases matching TRBD2. CDR1 and CDR2 from the germline V gene are MNHEY and SVGAGI. This CDR3 contains 15 residues. Germline trimming cut 4 bases from V and 0 bases from J; bases unmatched to any gene: 5.

The genes are TRBV7-2 and TRBJ2-3; D gene ambiguous. Germline V lookup: CDR1 SGHTA, CDR2 FQGNSA. The CDR3 is 17 residues long. V was pared by 5 bases and J by 3 bases, with 21 bases between. CDR3: CASSPPRTLVRTDTQYF. In nucleotides, the CDR3 is TGTGCCAGCAGCCCCCCCCGGACCTTAGTGAGGACAGATACGCAGTATTTT.

The J gene is TRBJ1-2, the V gene TRBV15; D possibly corresponds to TRBD1 (5 bases). The V end was cut by 0 bases, the J end by 7 bases, with 15 bases between. Germline V CDR1 and CDR2: LNHNV, YYDKDF (reference sequence). The CDR3 has 15 amino acids. This chain's CDR3 is CATSREPDTISGYTF. The CDR3 nucleotides read TGTGCCACCAGCAGAGAACCGGACACCATCAGTGGCTACACCTTC.

The chain is built from TRBV5-4 and TRBJ1-6, with D unresolved. The germline V gene has CDR1 SGHNT and CDR2 YYREEE (reference sequence). This CDR3 has 15 residues. Trimming pared 0 bases from V and 15 bases from J, leaving 19 bases between. CDR3 nucleotides: TGTGCCAGCAGCTTGGATTTTGGGCCGGGTTCCCGCCTCCACTTT. Translation: CASSLDFGPGSRLHF.

The rearrangement uses TRBV5-6 and TRBJ2-7; 8 bases fit TRBD2. Germline V gene data show CDR1 as SGHDT and CDR2 as YYEEEE. V gave up 1 base and J gave up 6 bases; unmatched junction bases: 12. This CDR3 comprises 16 residues. As DNA, the CDR3 is TGTGCCAGCAGCTTGAAAAGCGGGGGCCCGTGGGGCGAGCAGTACTTC. Protein sequence: CASSLKSGGPWGEQYF.

As for this clone: Other DNA sequences from this sample encode an identical CDR3 as well. The chain links TRBV10-3 to TRBJ1-5, with D hard to call. This CDR3 has 13 amino acids. Per the germline V gene, CDR1 is ENHRY and CDR2 is SYGVKD. Trimming removed 0 bases at V and 6 bases at J, with 6 bases between. The DNA of the CDR3 is TGTGCCATCAGTGAGTCATCGGGTCAGCCCCAGCATTTT. As protein: CAISESSGQPQHF.

J is TRBJ1-1 and V is TRBV30; no clear D. Trimming took 2 bases from V and 1 from J, leaving 8 bases between them. From germline, CDR1 is GTSNPN and CDR2 SVGIG (reference sequence). This CDR3 region has 13 residues. This CDR3 reads CAWSMGSNTEAFF. The DNA for the CDR3 is TGTGCCTGGAGTATGGGATCGAACACTGAAGCTTTCTTT.

The chain has TRBV7-9 and TRBJ1-1; 10 bases are shared with TRBD1. Germline V gives CDR1 SEHNR, CDR2 FQNEAQ (reference sequence). Losses at the gene ends were 5 bases for V and 5 bases for J; bases not matched to a gene: 8. The CDR3 consists of 15 residues. The CDR3 region is CASSGWDRGGTEAFF. The CDR3 DNA follows: TGTGCCAGCAGCGGGTGGGACAGGGGAGGGACTGAAGCTTTCTTT. Full variable domain (missing parts from reference TRBV7-9 and TRBJ1-1): DTGVSQNPRHKITKRGQNVTFRCDPISEHNRLYWYRQTLGQGPEFLTYFQNEAQLEKSRLLSDRFSAERPKGSFSTLEIQRTEQGDSAMYLCASSGWDRGGTEAFFGQGTRLTVV.

The genes are TRBV19 and TRBJ1-1; weak D call: TRBD1 (5 bases). V lost 6 bases, J lost 1 base, and 12 bases lay in between. The germline V gene has CDR1 LNHDA and CDR2 SQIVND (reference sequence). This CDR3 spans 14 amino acids. CDR3 sequence (DNA): TGTGCCAGTAGCAAGTTTCAGGGGAACACTGAAGCTTTCTTT. Translated: CASSKFQGNTEAFF.

The rearrangement links TRBV5-1 to TRBJ1-1, with a possible D match to TRBD1 (6 bases). The CDR3 loop spans 16 amino acids. With 3 bases removed from V and 0 bases from J, the gap between germline ends came to 15 bases. CDR1 SGHRS and CDR2 YFSETQ come from the germline V gene. CDR3 bases: TGCGCCAGCAGCTCGCCGGGACAAGGCATGAACACTGAAGCTTTCTTT. It specifies CASSSPGQGMNTEAFF.

The chain employs TRBV5-1 and TRBJ1-4; TRBD1 matches at 7 bases. Per germline, CDR1 SGHRS and CDR2 YFSETQ. CDR3 length: 19 residues. The V gene end was trimmed by 2 bases and the J gene end by 0 bases; junction bases not matched to a gene: 13. CDR3 nucleotide sequence: TGCGCCAGCAGCTTACGAATACAGGGGTATGGGGCAACTAATGAAAAACTGTTTTTT. Translated, it gives CASSLRIQGYGATNEKLFF.

The V call is TRBV7-9, the J call TRBJ2-3; maybe TRBD2 (6 bases). Germline CDR1 SEHNR, CDR2 FQNEAQ (reference sequence). CDR3 length equals 14 residues. The germline V and J ends were trimmed by 3 bases and 3 bases, with 10 bases remaining between them. The CDR3 protein is CASSFRLETDTQYF. In nucleotides, the CDR3 is TGTGCCAGCAGCTTTCGACTAGAAACAGATACGCAGTATTTT.

The V gene is TRBV4-2, the J gene TRBJ2-3; possible D gene TRBD2, 5 bases. This CDR3 region has 18 residues. Trimming removed 0 bases at V and 2 bases at J, with 18 bases between. CDR1 is LGHNA and CDR2 is YNFKEQ in the germline V gene. The CDR3 reads CASSQDHRAGGTTDTQYF. For the CDR3, the DNA is TGTGCCAGCAGCCAAGATCACCGGGCAGGAGGTACCACAGATACGCAGTATTTT.

The V and J genes are TRBV18 and TRBJ2-2, with 8 nucleotides matching TRBD2. The ends lost 3 bases at V and 2 bases at J; junction bases unmatched: 5. Germline values: CDR1 KGHSH, CDR2 LQKENI. The CDR3 consists of 16 residues. The CDR3: CASSPASGSNTGELFF. DNA of the CDR3: TGTGCCAGCTCACCTGCAAGCGGGAGTAACACCGGGGAGCTGTTTTTT.

This chain uses TRBV12-2 with TRBJ2-7; TRBD2, the table's D call, lacks a check against the DNA. TRBV12-2 is a pseudogene. The CDR3 runs 16 residues. The CDR3 DNA follows: TGTGCAAGTCGCTTAGATTCCAGCGGAGCCTCCTACGAGCAGTACTTC. The encoded protein is CASRLDSSGASYEQYF.

The count of this clone is one. The same CDR3 arises from other DNA sequences in this sample as well. The chain joins TRBV13 to TRBJ1-5; no clear D. Trimming shortened V by 0 bases and J by 4 bases, and 4 bases separated the two germline ends. CDR1 is PRHDT, CDR2 FYEKMQ, per germline (reference sequence). CDR3 length equals 13 residues. The CDR3 loop is CASSLGQNQPQHF. CDR3 nucleotides: TGTGCCAGCAGCTTAGGACAGAATCAGCCCCAGCATTTT. Using reference TRBV13 and TRBJ1-5 for the parts outside the CDR3, the full variable domain is AAGVIQSPRHLIKEKRETATLKCYPIPRHDTVYWYQQGPGQDPQFLISFYEKMQSDKGSIPDRFSAQQFSDYHSELNMSSLELGDSALYFCASSLGQNQPQHFGDGTRLSIL.

Only one count was recorded for this clone. The CDR3, as DNA: TGTGCCAGCAGTGATTGGCGCGGGTCAGCTGAAGAGACCCAGTACTTC. It encodes CASSDWRGSAEETQYF. The chain employs TRBV2 and TRBJ2-5; TRBD2 is a possible D gene (5 bases). Germline-derived CDR1 and CDR2 are SNHLY and FYNNEI. The CDR3 has 16 amino acids. V was cut by 3 bases and J by 3 bases, with 17 bases left in between.

The chain links TRBV7-2 to TRBJ2-5, with 8 bases identical to TRBD1. In germline, CDR1 is SGHTA, CDR2 FQGNSA. The CDR3 sequence is 14 residues long. The V and J ends lost 1 base and 4 bases, in that order; junction bases with no gene match: 2. CDR3 bases: TGTGCCAGCAGCTTAGGCAGGGGGCTAGAGACCCAGTACTTC. Protein: CASSLGRGLETQYF. The full variable domain, rest sourced from reference TRBV7-2 and TRBJ2-5, is GAGVSQSPSNKVTEKGKDVELRCDPISGHTALYWYRQSLGQGLEFLIYFQGNSAPDKSGLPSDRFSAERTGGSVSTLTIQRTQQEDSAVYLCASSLGRGLETQYFGPGTRLLVL.

This clone has a single count. The rearrangement links TRBV7-8 to TRBJ2-3, with 10 bases lining up with TRBD2. Trimming cost V 1 base and J 4 bases; bases outside gene matches: 17. The length of the CDR3 is 20 residues. Germline V lookup: CDR1 SGHVS, CDR2 FQNEAQ. CDR3 in amino acids: CASSLVSRQEASGGADTQYF. The CDR3 DNA is TGTGCCAGCAGCTTAGTTTCCCGACAGGAGGCTAGCGGGGGCGCAGATACGCAGTATTTT.

This CDR3 is CASSQDPGLAYNEQFF. CDR3 sequence (DNA): TGCGCCAGCAGCCAAGATCCGGGGCTAGCCTACAATGAGCAGTTCTTC. The gene calls are TRBV4-1 and TRBJ2-1; D might be TRBD1 or TRBD2, each matching 5 bases. The V gene's germline CDR1 is MGHRA and CDR2 YSYEKL. The CDR3 consists of 16 residues. V was shortened by 0 bases and J by 2 bases, with 11 bases between the two germline ends.

The chain uses TRBV2 and TRBJ2-3; either TRBD1 or TRBD2 may supply D (6 bases each). Germline V gene sequence: CDR1 SNHLY, CDR2 FYNNEI. CDR3 length: 15 residues. Trimming took off 5 bases at V and 8 bases at J, with 20 bases between the two ends. In nucleotides, the CDR3 is TGTGCCAGCAGTTTTTTCGAGGAGGGGGGTGGTACGCAGTATTTT. Residues: CASSFFEEGGGTQYF. The full variable domain, completed using reference TRBV2 and TRBJ2-3, is EPEVTQTPSHQVTQMGQEVILRCVPISNHLYFYWYRQILGQKVEFLVSFYNNEISEKSEIFDDQFSVERPDGSNFTLKIRSTKLEDSAMYFCASSFFEEGGGTQYFGPGTRLTVL.

V is TRBV6-5 and J is TRBJ1-3, with no clear D. CDR3 size: 15 residues. V dropped 2 bases and J dropped 4 bases, with 12 bases sitting between them. From germline, CDR1 is MNHEY and CDR2 SVGAGI. The CDR3 here is CASSYSRMGGNTIYF. The CDR3 region has the DNA TGTGCCAGCAGTTACAGTCGAATGGGAGGAAACACCATATATTTT.

V gene TRBV13 combines with J gene TRBJ2-2; D tentatively reads TRBD1 or TRBD2 (5 bases each). There are 14 residues in the CDR3. Germline V CDR1 and CDR2: PRHDT, FYEKMQ (reference sequence). V shed 6 bases and J shed 4 bases, with 12 bases lying between them. CDR3 sequence reads: CASSPRGATGELFF. CDR3 bases: TGTGCCAGCAGTCCCAGAGGGGCCACCGGGGAGCTGTTTTTT.